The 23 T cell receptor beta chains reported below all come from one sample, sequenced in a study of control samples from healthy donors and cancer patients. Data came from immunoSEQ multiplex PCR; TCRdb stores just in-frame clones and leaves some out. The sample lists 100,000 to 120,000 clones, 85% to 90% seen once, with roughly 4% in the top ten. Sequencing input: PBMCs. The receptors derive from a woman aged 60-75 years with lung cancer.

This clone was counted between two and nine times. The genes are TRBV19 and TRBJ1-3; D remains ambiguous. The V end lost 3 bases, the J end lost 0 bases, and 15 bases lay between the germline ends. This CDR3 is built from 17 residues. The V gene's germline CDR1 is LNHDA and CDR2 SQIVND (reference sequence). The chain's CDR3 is CASSISAGFASGNTIYF. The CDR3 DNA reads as TGTGCCAGTAGTATCTCGGCCGGGTTTGCCTCTGGAAACACCATATATTTT.

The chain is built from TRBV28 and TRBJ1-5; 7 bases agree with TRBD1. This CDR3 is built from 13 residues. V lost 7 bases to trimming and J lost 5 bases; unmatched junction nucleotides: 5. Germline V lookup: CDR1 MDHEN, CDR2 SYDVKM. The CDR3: CASNRGGDQPQHF. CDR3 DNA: TGTGCCAGCAACAGGGGAGGCGATCAGCCCCAGCATTTT.

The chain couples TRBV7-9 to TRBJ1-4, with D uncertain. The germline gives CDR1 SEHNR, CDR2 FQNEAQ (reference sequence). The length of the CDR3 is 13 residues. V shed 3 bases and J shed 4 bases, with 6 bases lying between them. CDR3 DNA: TGTGCCAGCAGCTTCGGGGTTAATGAAAAACTGTTTTTT. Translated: CASSFGVNEKLFF.

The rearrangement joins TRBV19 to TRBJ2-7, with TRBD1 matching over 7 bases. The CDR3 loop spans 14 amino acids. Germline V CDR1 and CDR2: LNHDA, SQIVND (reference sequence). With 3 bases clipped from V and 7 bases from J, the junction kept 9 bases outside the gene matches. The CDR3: CASSIGQVSGEQYF. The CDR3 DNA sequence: TGTGCCAGTAGTATCGGACAGGTGTCGGGTGAGCAGTACTTC.

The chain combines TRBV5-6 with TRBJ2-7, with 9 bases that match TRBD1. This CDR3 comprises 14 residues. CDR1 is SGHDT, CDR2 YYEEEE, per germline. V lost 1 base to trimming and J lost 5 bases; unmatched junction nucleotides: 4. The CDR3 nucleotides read TGTGCCAGCAGCTTGTGGGACAGGGAGGACGAGCAGTACTTC. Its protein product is CASSLWDREDEQYF.

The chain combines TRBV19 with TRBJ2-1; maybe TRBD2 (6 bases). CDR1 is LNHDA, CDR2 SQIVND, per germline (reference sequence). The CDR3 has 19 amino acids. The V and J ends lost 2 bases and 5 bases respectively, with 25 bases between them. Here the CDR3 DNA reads TGTGCCAGTAGTATACTTTGGGGGAGCGTGCGGGAAAAAAACAATGAGCAGTTCTTC. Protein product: CASSILWGSVREKNNEQFF.

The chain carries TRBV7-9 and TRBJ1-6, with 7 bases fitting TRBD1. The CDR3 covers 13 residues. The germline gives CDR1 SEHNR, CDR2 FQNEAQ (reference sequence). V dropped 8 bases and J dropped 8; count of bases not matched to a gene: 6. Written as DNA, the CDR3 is TGTGCCAGCGGAAGGACAGGCGATTCACCCCTCCACTTT. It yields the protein CASGRTGDSPLHF.

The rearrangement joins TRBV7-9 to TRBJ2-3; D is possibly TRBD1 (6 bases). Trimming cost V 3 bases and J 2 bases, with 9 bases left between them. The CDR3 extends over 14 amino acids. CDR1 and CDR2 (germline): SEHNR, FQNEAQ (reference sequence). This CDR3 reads CASSLDSATDTQYF. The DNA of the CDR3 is TGTGCCAGCAGCTTGGACAGTGCCACAGATACGCAGTATTTT.

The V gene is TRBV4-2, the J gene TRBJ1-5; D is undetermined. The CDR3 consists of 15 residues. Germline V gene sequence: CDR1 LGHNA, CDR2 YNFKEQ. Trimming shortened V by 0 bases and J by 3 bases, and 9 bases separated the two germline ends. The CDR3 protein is CASSQESGVNQPQHF. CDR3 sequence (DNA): TGTGCCAGCAGCCAAGAATCAGGAGTCAATCAGCCCCAGCATTTT.

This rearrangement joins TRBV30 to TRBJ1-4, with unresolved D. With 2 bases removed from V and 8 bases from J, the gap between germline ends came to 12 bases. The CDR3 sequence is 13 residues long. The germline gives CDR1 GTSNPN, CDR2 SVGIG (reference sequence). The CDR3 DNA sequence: TGTGCCTGGAGTCGGACCTTGGGCGAAAAACTGTTTTTT. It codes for CAWSRTLGEKLFF.

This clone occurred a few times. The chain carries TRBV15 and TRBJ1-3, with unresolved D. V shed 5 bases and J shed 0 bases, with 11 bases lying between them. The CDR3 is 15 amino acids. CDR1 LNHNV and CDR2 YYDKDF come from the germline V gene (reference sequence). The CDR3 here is CATSDRAFSGNTIYF. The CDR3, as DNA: TGTGCCACCAGCGACCGGGCCTTCTCTGGAAACACCATATATTTT.

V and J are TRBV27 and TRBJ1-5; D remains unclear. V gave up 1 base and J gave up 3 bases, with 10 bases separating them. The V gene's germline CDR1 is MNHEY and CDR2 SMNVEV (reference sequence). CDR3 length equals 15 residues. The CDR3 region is CASSLWADPNQPQHF. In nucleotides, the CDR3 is TGTGCCAGCAGTTTATGGGCGGATCCCAATCAGCCCCAGCATTTT.

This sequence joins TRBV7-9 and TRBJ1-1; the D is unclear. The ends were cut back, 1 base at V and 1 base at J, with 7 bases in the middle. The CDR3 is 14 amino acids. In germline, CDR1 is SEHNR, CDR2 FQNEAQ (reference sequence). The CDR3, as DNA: TGTGCCAGCAGCTTAGTTTCTGGGAACACTGAAGCTTTCTTT. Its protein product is CASSLVSGNTEAFF.

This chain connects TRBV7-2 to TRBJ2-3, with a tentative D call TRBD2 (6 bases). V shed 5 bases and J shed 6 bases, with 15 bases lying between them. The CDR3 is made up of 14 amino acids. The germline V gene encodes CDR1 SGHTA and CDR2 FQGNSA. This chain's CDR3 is CASSPGLPRDTQYF. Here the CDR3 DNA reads TGTGCCAGCAGCCCCGGACTACCCAGGGATACGCAGTATTTT.

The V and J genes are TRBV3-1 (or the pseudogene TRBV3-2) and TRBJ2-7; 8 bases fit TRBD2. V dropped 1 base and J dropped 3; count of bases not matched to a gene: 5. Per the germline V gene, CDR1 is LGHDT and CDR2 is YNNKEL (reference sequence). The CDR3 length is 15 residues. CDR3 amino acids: CASSQAGGGLYEQYF. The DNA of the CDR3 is TGTGCCAGCAGCCAAGCGGGAGGGGGTCTCTACGAGCAGTACTTC.

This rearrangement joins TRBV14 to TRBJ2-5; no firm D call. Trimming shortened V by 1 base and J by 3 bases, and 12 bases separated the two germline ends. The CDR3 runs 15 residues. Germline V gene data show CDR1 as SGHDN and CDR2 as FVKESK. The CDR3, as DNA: TGTGCCAGCAGCCAAGGAGGAGCGCGAAAAGAGACCCAGTACTTC. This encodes CASSQGGARKETQYF.

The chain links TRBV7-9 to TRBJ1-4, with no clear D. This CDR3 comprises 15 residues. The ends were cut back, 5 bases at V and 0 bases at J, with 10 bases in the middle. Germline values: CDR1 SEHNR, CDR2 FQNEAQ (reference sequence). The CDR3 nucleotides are TGTGCCAGCAGCGCTGACCGTGCAACTAATGAAAAACTGTTTTTT. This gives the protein CASSADRATNEKLFF.

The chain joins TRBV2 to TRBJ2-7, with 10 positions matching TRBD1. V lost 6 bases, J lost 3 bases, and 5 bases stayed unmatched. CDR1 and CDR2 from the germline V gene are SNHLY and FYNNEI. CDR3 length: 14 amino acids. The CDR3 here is CASRIGTGDYEQYF. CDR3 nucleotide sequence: TGTGCCAGCAGAATCGGGACAGGGGACTACGAGCAGTACTTC. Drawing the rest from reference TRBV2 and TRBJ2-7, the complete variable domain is EPEVTQTPSHQVTQMGQEVILRCVPISNHLYFYWYRQILGQKVEFLVSFYNNEISEKSEIFDDQFSVERPDGSNFTLKIRSTKLEDSAMYFCASRIGTGDYEQYFGPGTRLTVT.

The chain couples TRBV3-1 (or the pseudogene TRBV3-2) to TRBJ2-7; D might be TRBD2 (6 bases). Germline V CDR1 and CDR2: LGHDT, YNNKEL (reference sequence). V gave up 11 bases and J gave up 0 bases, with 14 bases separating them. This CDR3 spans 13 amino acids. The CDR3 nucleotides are TGTGCCGCGGGGCACCTAAACTCCTACGAGCAGTACTTC. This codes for CAAGHLNSYEQYF.

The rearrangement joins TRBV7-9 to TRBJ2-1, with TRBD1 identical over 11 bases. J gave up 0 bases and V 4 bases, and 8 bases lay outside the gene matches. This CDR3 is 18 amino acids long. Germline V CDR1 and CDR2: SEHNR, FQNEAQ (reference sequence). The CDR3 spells CASSSQGQGVDSYNEQFF. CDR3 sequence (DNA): TGTGCCAGCAGCTCGCAGGGACAGGGGGTTGACTCCTACAATGAGCAGTTCTTC.

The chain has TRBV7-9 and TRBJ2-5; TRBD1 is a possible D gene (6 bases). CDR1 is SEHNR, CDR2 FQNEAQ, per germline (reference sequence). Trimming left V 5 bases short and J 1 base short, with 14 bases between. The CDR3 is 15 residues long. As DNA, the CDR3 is TGTGCCAGCAGCCCCCCCGGGACATCCCAAGAGACCCAGTACTTC. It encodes CASSPPGTSQETQYF.

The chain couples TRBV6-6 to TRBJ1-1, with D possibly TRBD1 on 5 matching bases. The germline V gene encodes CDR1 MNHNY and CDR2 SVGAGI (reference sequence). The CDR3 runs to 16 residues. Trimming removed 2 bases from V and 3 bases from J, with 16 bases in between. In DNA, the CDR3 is TGTGCCAGCAGTTACAGGAGGAGGGGTCTGGACACTGAAGCTTTCTTT. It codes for CASSYRRRGLDTEAFF.

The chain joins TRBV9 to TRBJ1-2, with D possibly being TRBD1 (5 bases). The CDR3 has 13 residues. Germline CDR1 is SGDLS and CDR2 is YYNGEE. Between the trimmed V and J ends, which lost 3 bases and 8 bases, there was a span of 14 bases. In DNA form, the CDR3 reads TGTGCCAGCAGCGCCGACCGGCAGGGAGGCTACACCTTC. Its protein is CASSADRQGGYTF.